This TCR beta chain was obtained from a study of blood T cell repertoires in COVID-19. Looking at the study overall: Samples came from the United States, Italy and Spain, spanning acute and convalescent COVID-19. In each case, the material was cDNA or gDNA derived from T cells, B-cell-depleted T cells, or PBMCs.

Per the authors' pipeline: Reference gene primers were amplified, and this amplification served to estimate nucleated cell counts. TCRdb keeps only in-frame clones here, not all; method: immunoSEQ multiplex PCR. The DNA gave D and trimming, while V, J and clone size come from that table. The repertoire consists of some 220,000 clones, with 65% to 85% occurring once and the leading ten covering about 1.3%. Patients in Seattle were enrolled during active infection, then followed longitudinally. From germline, CDR1 is KGHSH and CDR2 LQKENI. V shed 3 bases, J shed 0 bases, and the junction held 5 bases outside the gene matches. The CDR3 is 15 amino acids. This clone was detected once.

The rearrangement joins TRBV18 to TRBJ2-7; 7 bases line up with TRBD1. This clonotype originated in a woman aged 30 to 39 with COVID-19, enrolled during active disease. Sequenced input: peripheral blood. CDR3 bases: TGTGCCAGCTCACCCGGGACAGTTCTCTCCTACGAGCAGTACTTC. Translating gives CASSPGTVLSYEQYF.